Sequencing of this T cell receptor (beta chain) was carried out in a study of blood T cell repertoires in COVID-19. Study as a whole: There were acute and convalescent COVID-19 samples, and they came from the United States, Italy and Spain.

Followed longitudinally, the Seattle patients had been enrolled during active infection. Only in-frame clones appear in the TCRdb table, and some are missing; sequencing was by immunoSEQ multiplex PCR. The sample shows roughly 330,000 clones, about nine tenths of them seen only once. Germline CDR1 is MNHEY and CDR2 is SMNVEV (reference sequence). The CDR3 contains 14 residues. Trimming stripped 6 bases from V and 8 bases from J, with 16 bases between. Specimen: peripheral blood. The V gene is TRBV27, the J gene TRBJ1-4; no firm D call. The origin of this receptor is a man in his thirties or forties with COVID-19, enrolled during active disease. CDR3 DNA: TGTGCCAGCAGCCATCACGGGGTAATGGAAAAACTGTTTTTT. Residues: CASSHHGVMEKLFF.